This record concerns one T cell receptor (beta chain) sequence. Source study methods: Reference gene primers were amplified, and this amplification served to estimate nucleated cell counts. Sequencing used immunoSEQ multiplex PCR; TCRdb keeps in-frame clones, though not all of them. The V and J calls and clone size come from that table; D and trimming were worked out from the DNA. The table has fewer than 200,000 clones, 80% to 90% seen once. The sample is drawn from a study of blood T cell repertoires in COVID-19. About the study: Researchers got acute and convalescent COVID-19 samples from the United States, Italy and Spain.

The CDR3 sequence is 17 residues long. The V gene lost 3 bases and the J gene lost 0 bases, with 15 bases spanning the gap. CDR1 is MDHEN, CDR2 SYDVKM, per germline. The sample was peripheral blood. The clonotype was recovered from a man younger than 35 who had recovered from COVID-19. J is TRBJ1-5 and V is TRBV28; D not certain. Written as DNA, the CDR3 is TGTGCCAGCAGTTTTGAGTTGTCCAGGCTTAGCAATCAGCCCCAGCATTTT. Encoded protein: CASSFELSRLSNQPQHF.